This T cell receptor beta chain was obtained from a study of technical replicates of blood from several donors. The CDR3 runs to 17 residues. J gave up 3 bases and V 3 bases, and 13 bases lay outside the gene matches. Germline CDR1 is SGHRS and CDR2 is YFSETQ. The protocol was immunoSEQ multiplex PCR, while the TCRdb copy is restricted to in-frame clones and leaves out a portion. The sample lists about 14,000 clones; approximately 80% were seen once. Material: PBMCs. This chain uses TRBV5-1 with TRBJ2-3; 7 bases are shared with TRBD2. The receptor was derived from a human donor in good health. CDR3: CASSSIPLGEGTDTQYF. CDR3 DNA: TGCGCCAGCAGCTCCATACCCTTGGGGGAGGGTACAGATACGCAGTATTTT.